The T cell receptor (beta chain) under discussion was sequenced for a study of cytomegalovirus exposure and HLA in healthy donors (dated by TCRdb to 2017 to 2019). As for the study more broadly: In an earlier analysis of around 540 of the donors, 250 to 300 Gb of sequence data and 117 million unique TCR beta sequences from 150 million to 200 million T cells were reported. About 280 gigabases of sequencing data and tens of millions of unique TCR sequences were included in an early release covering 550 to 650 HLA-typed donors. Of the approximately 400 genotyped donors, 81% were placed in the genetic ancestry cluster associated with self-reported Caucasian donors. The study aimed to test whether signatures of past pathogen exposure could be identified by cataloging public T cell receptors. The T cell repertoires of 670 or so subjects were profiled by immunosequencing and related to cytomegalovirus serostatus. Besides the first cohort of about 730 subjects, a separate validation cohort made up of over 100 different subjects was used. To predict cytomegalovirus infection status, the study brought together high-throughput TCR immunosequencing, statistical association of individual TCRs with disease status, and machine learning. A later analysis re-examined previously published TCR beta repertoires from more than 600 donors and added high-resolution HLA genotyping to investigate patterns of TCR occurrence. In the later analysis, no new phenotypic data were used to find candidate immune exposures; instead, reliance was placed on TCR beta sequences and their occurrence across donors. An earlier analysis of several hundred of the donors applied high-throughput TCR beta sequencing to assess whether each TCR beta V gene segment acted as functional or pseudogenic. Donor age, sex, ethnicity and CMV serostatus were compiled alongside the repertoire data. Genome-wide SNP genotypes for about 65% of the 666 donors were used in a later genetic analysis, which treated that subset as a discovery cohort. Every repertoire in the discovery cohort had been generated on one and the same sequencing platform. Class I and class II HLA loci were covered by the typing at four-digit resolution. Typing coverage differed by locus: A, B, C, DRB1 and DQB1 were typed in about 629-640 donors, DQA1 in 522, DPA1 in over 600, and DPB1 in around 440. Roughly 5 DR-DQ haplotypes were treated as single units for association and clustering because of strong linkage in the cohort. Among roughly 400 genotyped donors of the cohort, an average of about 240,000 unique TCR beta nucleotide sequences was sequenced per donor, of which 15% to 20% were non-productive.

There are 14 amino acids in the CDR3, from cysteine to phenylalanine inclusive. Left in the record is the CDR3 DNA by itself, 42 bases read in frame from the first base. Looking up the germline V gene (reference sequence) yields CDR1 LNHDA and CDR2 SQIVND. Cut back by 2 bases and 7 bases, the V and J ends lie 15 bases apart. Comments on this clone: Its antigen has not been determined.

The library was obtained by the immunoSEQ multiplex PCR assay. A mixture of 60 forward primers for TCR Vbeta segments and 13 reverse primers for TCR Jbeta segments was used in the multiplex PCR. Amplification of the CDR3 region of rearranged TCR beta genes was performed with a multiplex PCR assay on genomic DNA. The Illumina HiSeq System was used to sequence the amplified TCR beta libraries as 87-base-pair reads. On the study's bioinformatics: A later analysis tallied 75 million to 95 million unique TCR beta chains across the 666 repertoires, and some 10 million of those chains were shared by two or more donors. A nearest-neighbor algorithm error-corrected the raw reads and collapsed the reads into unique sequences, merging closely related sequences to remove PCR and sequencing errors. CDR3 sequences were aligned to IMGT reference sequences to assign V, D and J gene segments. Each retained sequence needed at least a six-nucleotide match to both a V gene segment and a J gene segment. A rearrangement was called productive if the CDR3 had no stop codons and remained in frame with V and J, and every other rearrangement was called non-productive. CDR3 was defined by IMGT convention, running from the second conserved V-encoded cysteine to the conserved J-encoded phenylalanine. Sequences without an unambiguous match to a single V gene segment were excluded from the earlier analysis of 450 to 750 of the donors. In an earlier analysis of around 600 of the donors, V segments were called functional above 56.7% productive rearrangements and were called segregating when the between-donor standard deviation exceeded 5%. A statistical classification framework was built to diagnose cytomegalovirus status from the catalog of TCR beta chain sequences. A later analysis assigned V and J genes by comparing TCR nucleotide sequences with IMGT/GENE-DB human TR gene sequences. Using the TCRdist pipeline, a later analysis assigned CDR3 sequences along with most-parsimonious VDJ recombination scenarios. In a later analysis, each TCR beta chain was defined by its CDR3 amino acid sequence together with its V-gene family, and reads lacking a unique V-gene family were excluded. In a later analysis, fewer than 600 highly shared, low-generation-probability nucleotide sequences were removed to address suspected cross-contamination and a sequencing artifact. A later analysis calculated a clonal expansion index for each public chain from normalized within-repertoire ranks of inferred template counts. In a later analysis, generation probabilities were computed with a VDJ recombination model fitted to out-of-frame rearrangements, and the resulting probabilities were checked against IGoR. In a later analysis, hypergeometric tests were used to score TCR-TCR, TCR-HLA and TCR-CMV co-occurrence, with a repertoire-size bias correction applied to TCR pairs. A later analysis estimated false discovery rates by permuting HLA or CMV assignments 20 times. In a later analysis, co-occurring TCRs were grouped using DBSCAN, and TCRdist sequence similarity was added for clustering within HLA-allele-positive subsets. Repertoires with fewer than 30,000 or more than 120,000 public chains, plus five repertoires with anomalous nucleotide sharing, were excluded from co-occurrence clustering. TCRdb's version of the immuneACCESS table is confined to in-frame rearrangements and falls short of the full clone set. An unresolved V gene accounts for under half of the shortfall where checked; the remainder is of unknown origin. V and J calls and clone size are given by that table; D and trimming were obtained from the DNA. The table for this sample shows tens of thousands of clones. The ten largest clonotypes hold approximately 1% of the sample.

General study outcomes and caveats: A few of the identified cytomegalovirus-associated TCR beta chains were confirmed in vitro to be specific for cytomegalovirus antigens. In the study, about 150 TCR beta chains were listed as associated with cytomegalovirus. The authors suggested that the approach could potentially be extended to other disease states and immunological phenotypes. According to a later analysis, most CMV-associated TCR beta chains appeared to be HLA-restricted, and the HLA associations seemed to be driven largely by CMV exposure. Several of the top co-occurrence clusters appeared to be linked to parvovirus B19, influenza, CMV and Epstein-Barr virus, according to a later analysis. Roughly uniform sequencing depth across donors was assumed in presence/absence analyses, although this assumption may not hold. A later genetic analysis associated a missense DCLRE1C variant with V-gene and J-gene trimming of TCR beta chains, and an independent cohort replicated the association. At a false discovery rate of 0.05, a later analysis linked some 18,000 TCR beta sequences to specific HLA alleles. A later analysis found that HLA-associated TCR beta chains were more clonally expanded and had lower generation probabilities than equally common non-associated chains. A further reported finding was that TCR beta sequences accurately predicted the HLA-A and HLA-B alleles for most subjects in the first cohort. Assigning TCR associations to individual alleles was difficult when HLA alleles, especially DR and DQ, strongly co-occurred. The classifier was reported to diagnose cytomegalovirus status with high specificity and sensitivity in both the original cohort and the validation cohort. Some IMGT-functional V segments, including TRBV6-2 and TRBV6-3, could not be distinguished by the 87-base-pair reads and were therefore excluded. A later analysis found that TCR association rates varied across HLA loci, with DRB1 alleles showing the most associated TCRs and HLA-C alleles the fewest. Across donors, most TCR sequences were observed very rarely, whereas some public TCRs were present in many individuals. This cohort had only TCR beta chains sequenced, and the lack of alpha or paired-chain data limited which features could be detected. According to a later genetic analysis, donors in an Asian-associated ancestry cluster had fewer N-insertions in productive TCRs than the approximately 710-donor mean. Because HLA typing was unavailable for some donors at each locus, only the typed subset was used in association tests. Linkage disequilibrium might explain the correlated functional status among segregating V segments, but an unknown experimental factor could not be excluded. A cluster of highly shared sequence variants was judged likely to be a technical artifact of the sequencing pipeline. CMV serostatus was the only immune exposure information available for the cohort. In an earlier analysis of some 500 of the donors, most TCR beta V segments were observed in productive rearrangements about 90% or about 30% of the time, broadly matching IMGT annotations. The earlier analysis of approximately 540 of the donors excluded roughly 16 rarely observed V segments, including chromosome 9 orphons, because counts were too low.

The cohort comprised 670 or so healthy bone marrow donors. At the time of sampling, all cohort members were nominally healthy, though unrecorded immune exposures were likely present. The donor tested CMV seronegative and was one of the 352 seronegative cohort members. A peripheral blood sample was collected from each donor, and TCR beta sequencing was performed on peripheral blood mononuclear cells. The Qiagen DNeasy Blood Extraction Kit was used to extract genomic DNA from the blood cell samples. The sequenced sample was PBMCs. The sequence came from a woman in her thirties or forties in good health and CMV-seronegative. This chain is built from TRBV19 and TRBJ2-7, with TRBD1 as a weak D call on 5 bases. CDR3 protein: CASSIQGPWGEQYF. The nucleotides are TGTGCCAGTAGTATACAGGGTCCGTGGGGTGAGCAGTACTTC.